The sample holds a few counts of the clone carrying this T cell receptor (beta chain). Its specificity is unknown. An equimolar mix of two oligonucleotides served as the beta constant-region primer for TRBC1 and TRBC2. Nested alpha and beta constant-region primers with the SP2 primer drove four PCR rounds on ligated cDNA. TCRdb analysed the UMI-ligation and nested PCR reads with MiXCR anew, one entry per CDR3 protein. The data hold around 160,000 distinct CDR3 sequences, with over 15% observed a single time. Germline lookup yields CDR1 SGHRS and CDR2 YFSETQ. V gave up 4 bases and J gave up 5 bases; unmatched junction bases: 12. CDR3 length equals 17 residues. The data belong to a study of naive and memory T cell subsets. General study results and limits: In naive cells, over 90% of TCR sequences were seen only once. From naive to CM, EM and EMRA, diversity decreased and Gini increased.

Cells stained for CD3, CD4, CD8, CD45RA and CD27 were sorted into four subsets. This rearrangement joins TRBV5-1 to TRBJ1-4; TRBD1 matches at 9 bases. Material for sequencing was naive CD4+ T cells from blood. The sequence was obtained from a human donor in good health. The CDR3 DNA sequence: TGCGCCAGCAGCCCCCAAGGTGGGACAGGGAAGAATGAAAAACTGTTTTTT. Translated: CASSPQGGTGKNEKLFF.